The rows below give T cell receptor beta chains drawn from one sample of a study of lymphopenia after photon versus proton radiotherapy. Method: immunoSEQ multiplex PCR; TCRdb's copy keeps in-frame clones and lacks some. This repertoire shows 65,000 to 70,000 clones, under 95% found once; its top ten account for about 3.1%. The sequences come from peripheral blood, collected from a patient treated with photon-based radiotherapy. The receptors were gathered from a woman in her sixties or seventies with pancreatic cancer. Each CDR3 is given with its conserved first and last residue. A D gene is named only where the DNA matches it firmly. Rows give clone size only sometimes, using once, few, many, or a class for an expanded clone.

v_call	j_call	d_call	clone_size	cdr3_aa	cdr3_nt
TRBV2	TRBJ1-6	TRBD1	.	CARSREQGSSYNSPLHF	TGTGCCAGGAGCCGGGAACAGGGGAGCTCCTATAATTCACCCCTCCACTTT
TRBV4-3	TRBJ1-1	.	.	CASSRKMNTEAFF	TGCGCCAGCAGCCGGAAGATGAACACTGAAGCTTTCTTT
TRBV15	TRBJ1-3	.	.	CATSRDLAGQGNTIYF	TGTGCCACCAGCAGAGATCTTGCAGGGCAGGGAAACACCATATATTTT
TRBV6-1	TRBJ2-2	TRBD2	.	CASSEISGRVGTGELFF	TGTGCCAGCAGTGAGATAAGCGGGAGAGTAGGTACCGGGGAGCTGTTTTTT
TRBV7-8	TRBJ2-5	TRBD1	.	CASSNLRGPAQTQYF	TGTGCCAGCAGCAACTTAAGGGGGCCGGCACAGACCCAGTACTTC
TRBV6-5	TRBJ2-1	.	.	CASSYVVASPHNEQFF	TGTGCCAGCAGTTACGTGGTGGCGAGCCCACACAATGAGCAGTTCTTC
TRBV5-1	TRBJ2-1	TRBD2	.	CASSLVLAGVGGDNEQFF	TGCGCCAGCAGCTTGGTGCTAGCGGGAGTGGGTGGGGACAATGAGCAGTTCTTC
TRBV6-6	TRBJ1-2	.	once	CASSSSLGAGYTF	TGTGCCAGCAGTTCCTCTTTGGGGGCTGGCTACACCTTC
TRBV4-1	TRBJ2-7	.	once	CASSQSHQTSSYEQYF	TGCGCCAGCAGCCAATCCCACCAGACTAGTTCCTACGAGCAGTACTTC
TRBV11-1	TRBJ2-2	.	few	CAGASGITPGELFF	TGTGCCGGGGCTTCAGGGATAACACCCGGGGAGCTGTTTTTT
TRBV30	TRBJ2-7	.	.	CAWRLGSYEQYF	TGTGCCTGGAGGCTAGGCTCCTACGAGCAGTACTTC
TRBV2	TRBJ1-5	.	once	CASSEVIRVGDQPQHF	TGTGCCAGCAGTGAAGTGATAAGGGTCGGGGATCAGCCCCAGCATTTT
TRBV7-2	TRBJ2-7	TRBD2	.	CASSLVGTSAISSYEQYF	TGTGCCAGCAGCTTAGTGGGGACTAGCGCTATTAGCTCCTACGAGCAGTACTTC
TRBV14	TRBJ2-7	.	.	CASRLGGGNYEQYF	TGTGCCAGCAGATTGGGAGGGGGAAACTACGAGCAGTACTTC
TRBV9	TRBJ1-3	.	.	CASSATQGSGNTIYF	TGTGCCAGCAGCGCCACACAGGGCTCTGGAAACACCATATATTTT
TRBV5-4	TRBJ1-2	.	once	CASSYPAGGGYTF	TGTGCCAGCAGCTACCCCGCGGGGGGTGGCTACACCTTC
TRBV6-1	TRBJ1-1	.	.	CASWREWDTEAFF	TGTGCCAGTTGGAGGGAGTGGGACACTGAAGCTTTCTTT
TRBV7-9	TRBJ2-1	TRBD2	.	CASSLELAGDNEQFF	TGTGCCAGCAGCTTAGAGCTAGCGGGGGACAATGAGCAGTTCTTC
TRBV5-1	TRBJ2-3	TRBD1	.	CASSLGQGRTDTQYF	TGCGCCAGCAGCTTAGGACAGGGTCGCACAGATACGCAGTATTTT
TRBV28	TRBJ1-5	.	.	CALGPVGPQHF	TGTGCCCTCGGGCCTGTGGGGCCCCAGCATTTT